This entry describes one TCR beta chain. Antigen specificity is unknown. Then a second PCR, running about 7 to 11 cycles, was carried out with a sample-barcoded 5' primer and a J-beta primer mix. TCRdb fed the 5' RACE reads into MiXCR, producing one record per CDR3 protein. The sample holds about a million distinct CDR3 sequences; roughly half are singletons and the top ten take about a fifth. The data belong to a study of blood T cells in healthy people across ages. About the research overall: Through template switching, about one barcoded beta molecule was captured per two T cells, as measured in model experiments. The study, taken as a whole, reports: Versus aged donors, long-lived donors had higher diversity and more naive CD4+ cells. From one million sequenced T cells, diversity estimates were lower bounds.

Trimming took off 5 bases at V and 5 bases at J, with 16 bases between the two ends. The CDR3 has 15 residues. CDR1 and CDR2 from the germline V gene are MNHEY and SMNVEV (reference sequence). The V and J genes are TRBV27 and TRBJ2-4, with D perhaps being TRBD1 or TRBD2 (7 bases each). This clonotype originated in a woman aged 55-70 years in good health. The specimen sequenced was blood. The CDR3 DNA reads as TGTGCCAGCAGTCCACAGGGGCTAGCGGAAAACATTCAGTACTTC. Its protein is CASSPQGLAENIQYF.